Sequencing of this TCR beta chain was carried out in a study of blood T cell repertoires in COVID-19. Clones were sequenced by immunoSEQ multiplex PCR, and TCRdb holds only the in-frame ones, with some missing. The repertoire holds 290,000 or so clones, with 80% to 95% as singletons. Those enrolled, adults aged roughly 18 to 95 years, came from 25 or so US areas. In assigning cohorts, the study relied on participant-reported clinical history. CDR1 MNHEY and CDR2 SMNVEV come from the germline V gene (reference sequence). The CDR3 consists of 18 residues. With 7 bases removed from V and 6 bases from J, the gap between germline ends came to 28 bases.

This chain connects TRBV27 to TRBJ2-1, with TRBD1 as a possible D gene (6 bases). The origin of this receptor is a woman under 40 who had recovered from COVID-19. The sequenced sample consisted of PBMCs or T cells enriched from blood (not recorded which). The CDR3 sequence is CASIAARGRVNSFNEQFF. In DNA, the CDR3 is TGTGCCAGCATTGCCGCCAGGGGTAGGGTTAATTCGTTCAATGAGCAGTTCTTC.